This is a list of T cell receptor beta chains from one sample in a study of shared clonotypes between healthy human individuals. Repertoires were generated with immunoSEQ multiplex PCR, while TCRdb's copy carries only in-frame clones and drops some. The table has about 2 million clones, less than 95% seen once. Specimen: naive CD8+ T cells sorted from blood. These receptors originate from a man between 18 and 35 years old in good health. Each CDR3 is given with its conserved first and last residue. The D gene is left open where the match is weak. Clone size is given for some rows only: seen once, a few or many times, or a class if the clone is expanded.

>TRBJ1-1|TRBV16|-|-
CASSLYSGLQNFNTEAFF
TGTGCCAGCAGCCTGTACTCCGGATTACAGAACTTTAACACTGAAGCTTTCTTT
>TRBJ2-2|TRBV7-6|TRBD2|-
CASSPGTSAYGELFF
TGTGCCAGCAGCCCGGGGACTAGCGCGTACGGGGAGCTGTTTTTT
>TRBJ2-7|TRBV27|TRBD1|once
CASSSPGQGAYEQYF
TGTGCCAGCAGTTCTCCGGGACAGGGAGCCTACGAGCAGTACTTC
>TRBJ2-5|TRBV7-6|-|-
CASSPPLEETQYF
TGTGCCAGCAGCCCTCCGCTTGAAGAGACCCAGTACTTC
>TRBJ2-3|TRBV10-3|TRBD1|-
CAISEVGQGVADTQYF
TGTGCCATCAGTGAAGTTGGACAGGGAGTCGCAGATACGCAGTATTTT
>TRBJ2-5|TRBV10-3|-|-
CAISEENQETQYF
TGTGCCATCAGTGAAGAGAATCAAGAGACCCAGTACTTC
>TRBJ1-1|TRBV5-1|-|-
CASSENGGALRLFTEAFF
TGCGCCAGCAGCGAAAATGGGGGGGCACTACGCTTGTTCACTGAAGCTTTCTTT
>TRBJ2-1|TRBV7-8|TRBD2|-
CASSSGTSGFSYNEQFF
TGTGCCAGCAGCTCCGGGACTAGCGGCTTCTCCTACAATGAGCAGTTCTTC
>TRBJ2-7|TRBV19|TRBD2|-
CASNSYSGAPEQYF
TGTGCCAGTAACAGCTATAGCGGGGCCCCCGAGCAGTACTTC
>TRBJ2-1|TRBV4-1|TRBD1|-
CASSSGQGSNEQFF
TGCGCCAGCAGTTCCGGACAGGGAAGCAATGAGCAGTTCTTC
>TRBJ1-6|TRBV6-6|-|-
CASTGSGTYNSPLHF
TGTGCCAGCACTGGATCCGGGACTTATAATTCACCCCTCCACTTT
>TRBJ2-7|TRBV5-7|TRBD2|-
CASRPRDYLTYEQYF
TGTGCCAGCAGACCCCGGGACTACCTAACCTACGAGCAGTACTTC
>TRBJ2-7|TRBV5-6|TRBD2|-
CASSPWAGGPYEQYF
TGTGCCAGCAGCCCATGGGCGGGGGGGCCCTACGAGCAGTACTTC
>TRBJ2-5|TRBV6-5|-|-
CASSARTLAGETQYF
TGTGCCAGCAGCGCTCGGACACTGGCTGGAGAGACCCAGTACTTC
>TRBJ2-5|TRBV27|TRBD2|-
CASSYLAGLAGETQYF
TGTGCCAGCAGTTATCTAGCGGGTCTAGCAGGAGAGACCCAGTACTTC
>TRBJ2-7|TRBV7-9|-|-
CASSSPEAGHYEQYF
TGTGCCAGCAGCTCCCCGGAGGCAGGGCACTACGAGCAGTACTTC
>TRBJ2-5|TRBV11-2|-|-
CASSIAGQLQETQYF
TGTGCCAGCAGCATAGCAGGACAGCTCCAAGAGACCCAGTACTTC
>TRBJ1-2|TRBV13|TRBD1|-
CASSLRTGNGGYTF
TGTGCCAGCAGCTTGAGGACAGGGAACGGAGGCTACACCTTC
>TRBJ2-7|TRBV7-9|-|-
CASSDAREFEQYF
TGTGCCAGCAGCGACGCCCGGGAATTCGAGCAGTACTTC
>TRBJ1-5|TRBV7-6|TRBD1|-
CASSGKEPGQGRDQPQHF
TGTGCCAGCAGCGGCAAGGAACCGGGACAGGGTCGGGATCAGCCCCAGCATTTT
>TRBJ2-1|TRBV7-9|-|-
CASSLVVNEQFF
TGTGCCAGCAGCTTGGTGGTTAATGAGCAGTTCTTC
>TRBJ2-7|TRBV4-3|TRBD1|-
CASSQTGTGDEQYF
TGCGCCAGCAGCCAGACCGGGACAGGGGACGAGCAGTACTTC
>TRBJ2-1|TRBV19|-|-
CASSKLVLGEEQFF
TGTGCCAGTAGTAAGTTGGTCCTGGGGGAGGAGCAGTTCTTC
>TRBJ2-1|TRBV4-3|TRBD1|-
CASSQDLGTGVNEQFF
TGCGCCAGCAGCCAAGATCTCGGGACAGGGGTTAATGAGCAGTTCTTC
>TRBJ2-7|TRBV9|-|-
CASSVGSSSYEQYF
TGTGCCAGCAGCGTAGGATCATCCTCCTACGAGCAGTACTTC
>TRBJ2-7|TRBV5-1|TRBD2|-
CASSFQGGAYEQYF
TGCGCCAGCAGCTTCCAGGGAGGGGCCTACGAGCAGTACTTC
>TRBJ1-4|TRBV7-6|-|-
CASSLGGTSEKLFF
TGTGCCAGCAGCTTAGGCGGGACCTCAGAAAAACTGTTTTTT
>TRBJ2-1|TRBV13|-|-
CASSPLAGSSYNEQFF
TGTGCCAGCAGCCCTCTCGCCGGGAGCTCCTACAATGAGCAGTTCTTC
>TRBJ2-6|TRBV11-2|-|-
CASSLVYGFGANVLTF
TGTGCCAGCAGCTTAGTATACGGGTTTGGGGCCAACGTCCTGACTTTC
>TRBJ1-2|TRBV30|-|-
CAWRDTGSYGYTF
TGTGCCTGGAGAGACACAGGTAGCTATGGCTACACCTTC
>TRBJ2-3|TRBV28|TRBD2|-
CASGLAGSTDTQYF
TGTGCCAGCGGATTAGCGGGGAGCACAGATACGCAGTATTTT
>TRBJ1-2|TRBV5-1|-|-
CASSEGAAFDYTF
TGCGCCAGCTCCGAGGGCGCCGCGTTCGACTACACCTTC
>TRBJ2-1|TRBV10-3|-|-
CAISPPEVGNEQFF
TGTGCCATCAGCCCCCCAGAGGTGGGGAATGAGCAGTTCTTC
>TRBJ2-7|TRBV30|-|-
CAWTGGTTLDEQYF
TGTGCCTGGACCGGGGGCACAACACTCGACGAGCAGTACTTC
>TRBJ2-7|TRBV7-9|TRBD2|-
CASSLLAGAYEQYF
TGTGCCAGCAGCTTACTAGCGGGAGCCTACGAGCAGTACTTC
>TRBJ2-1|TRBV7-9|TRBD1|-
CASSEGQGNYNEQFF
TGTGCCAGCAGCGAGGGACAGGGCAACTACAATGAGCAGTTCTTC
>TRBJ1-1|TRBV30|-|-
CAWSLGTRNTEAFF
TGTGCCTGGAGTCTCGGGACGAGGAACACTGAAGCTTTCTTT
>TRBJ2-7|TRBV4-1|TRBD2|-
CASSLLAGEGLYEQYF
TGCGCCAGCAGCCTGTTAGCGGGAGAAGGTCTCTACGAGCAGTACTTC
>TRBJ2-7|TRBV7-9|TRBD2|-
CASSLGLAGGPYEQYF
TGTGCCAGCAGCTTGGGACTAGCGGGGGGCCCCTACGAGCAGTACTTC
>TRBJ2-3|TRBV5-4|TRBD2|-
CASSRTSGGATDTQYF
TGTGCCAGCAGCAGGACTAGCGGGGGGGCCACAGATACGCAGTATTTT
>TRBJ2-7|TRBV7-9|-|-
CASSRTSGYEQYF
TGTGCCAGCAGCCGAACTAGTGGGTACGAGCAGTACTTC
>TRBJ2-3|TRBV7-2|TRBD2|once
CASSLGTSGTDTQYF
TGTGCCAGCAGCCTTGGGACTAGCGGCACAGATACGCAGTATTTT
>TRBJ2-5|TRBV11-1|TRBD2|-
CASTSGGPSYQETQYF
TGTGCCAGCACTAGCGGGGGGCCCTCGTACCAAGAGACCCAGTACTTC